The clone carrying this T cell receptor beta chain was seen at least ten times. Its antigen remains unknown. The lymph nodes were axillary draining lymph nodes from breast cancer patients. This specimen belongs to a study of breast tumors, draining lymph nodes, adjacent tissues. Study observations and caveats: Findings are consistent with lymph node origin and intratumoral expansion of most tumor T cells. That most tumor T cells come from lymph nodes remained unproven. Luminal-like breast cancer showed significantly greater tumor-nontumor repertoire similarity than basal-like breast cancer did.

The CDR3 is 15 residues long. The germline V gene encodes CDR1 LNHDA and CDR2 SQIVND (reference sequence). The V gene lost 5 bases and the J gene lost 1 base, with 11 bases spanning the gap. TCRdb re-derived calls from the multiplex PCR reads in MiXCR, one entry per CDR3 protein. In the table there are about 200,000 distinct CDR3 sequences, about 32% of which are singletons. This receptor was taken from a female donor with breast cancer. Some clones in this sample may be carry-over from other donors' samples. The chain joins TRBV19 to TRBJ1-4; D unresolved. Sequenced sample: axillary lymph node tissue. DNA of the CDR3: TGTGCCAGTAGTGTCGCACGGGGAACTAATGAAAAACTGTTTTTT. Its translation is CASSVARGTNEKLFF.